The 32 T cell receptor beta chains listed next were all sequenced from one sample in a study of regulatory T cells in long-lasting Graves disease. The authors built TCR beta libraries using iRepertoire HTBI primers and Arm-PCR of CDR3 regions. TCRdb recomputed calls from the multiplex PCR reads with MiXCR, one row per CDR3 protein. In the table there are 350,000 to 500,000 distinct CDR3 sequences, about 21% of which are singletons. Time point described: persistent/refractory GD, antithyroid drugs over 5 years with positive TRAb. PBMC RNA was the source of the TCR library. This material consisted of peripheral blood mononuclear cells (PBMCs), taken when the disease was refractory, from a patient treated with antithyroid drugs. The receptors here all came from a female donor with Graves disease.

The chain employs TRBV2 and TRBJ2-6; D may match TRBD1 or TRBD2 (5 bases each). This CDR3 has 17 amino acids. Germline V gene sequence: CDR1 SNHLY, CDR2 FYNNEI. Deletions cut 4 bases from V and 4 bases from J, with 17 bases between. The CDR3 sequence: CASSGLGPREGANVLTF. DNA for the CDR3: TGTGCCAGCAGTGGCCTGGGGCCCAGGGAGGGGGCCAACGTCCTGACTTTC. Using reference TRBV2 and TRBJ2-6 for the parts outside the CDR3, the full variable domain is EPEVTQTPSHQVTQMGQEVILRCVPISNHLYFYWYRQILGQKVEFLVSFYNNEISEKSEIFDDQFSVERPDGSNFTLKIRSTKLEDSAMYFCASSGLGPREGANVLTFGAGSRLTVL.

The chain joins TRBV3-1 to TRBJ1-1; weak D call: TRBD1 (5 bases). CDR1 is LGHDT and CDR2 is YNNKEL in the germline V gene (reference sequence). The V gene lost 4 bases and the J gene lost 9 bases, with 12 bases spanning the gap. The CDR3 loop spans 12 amino acids. CDR3: CASSPGPAKAFF. CDR3 DNA sequence: TGTGCCAGCAGCCCGGGACCGGCGAAAGCTTTCTTT.

This chain uses TRBV14 with TRBJ1-4; D gene uncertain. This CDR3 has 12 amino acids. CDR1 is SGHDN, CDR2 FVKESK, per germline. V gave up 1 base and J gave up 7 bases, with 4 bases separating them. Here the CDR3 reads CASSQVSEKLFF. The CDR3 nucleotides are TGTGCCAGCAGCCAAGTGTCTGAAAAACTGTTTTTT.

The sample holds a few counts of this clonotype. V is TRBV20-1 and J is TRBJ2-7, with 8 positions matching TRBD1. V was pared by 7 bases and J by 2 bases, with 7 bases of the junction left unmatched. This CDR3 is 13 amino acids long. Germline CDR1 DFQATT, CDR2 SNEGSKA (reference sequence). The CDR3 DNA sequence: TGCAGTGTTTCGACAGGGGCTGCCTACGAGCAGTACTTC. It codes for CSVSTGAAYEQYF.

This clonotype was counted a few times. The chain has TRBV20-1 and TRBJ2-4; TRBD2 matches at 8 bases. CDR3 size: 15 residues. Per germline, CDR1 DFQATT and CDR2 SNEGSKA (reference sequence). Unmatched junction bases numbered 6, after V lost 5 bases and J lost 0 bases. The CDR3: CSAYLLAVAKNIQYF. CDR3 bases: TGCAGTGCTTATCTACTAGCGGTAGCCAAAAACATTCAGTACTTC.

As regards this clonotype: A read error may account for a junction end that differs from germline. V usage is TRBV12-3 or TRBV12-4 and J usage is TRBJ2-7; perhaps D is TRBD1 or TRBD2 (5 bases each). CDR3 length: 14 residues. The CDR3 spells CASSQERDHYEQYF. The CDR3 region has the DNA TGCGCCAGCAGCCAAGAACGGGACCACTACGAGCAGTACTTC.

Points on this clonotype: It differs at one base from a far larger clone, so likely a read error. The rearrangement joins TRBV2 to TRBJ2-5, with D possibly matching TRBD2 (6 bases). The CDR3 spans 14 residues. Germline values: CDR1 SNHLY, CDR2 FYNNEI. With 5 bases removed from V and 2 bases from J, the gap between germline ends came to 12 bases. CDR3 sequence reads: CASSFVGGQETQYF. As DNA, the CDR3 is TGTGCCAGCAGTTTTGTGGGGGGTCAAGAGACCCAGTACTTC.

This clonotype was found many times. The rearrangement uses TRBV28 and TRBJ1-2; D gene unclear. Per germline, CDR1 MDHEN and CDR2 SYDVKM. V was clipped by 7 bases and J by 8 bases, with 17 bases between them. The CDR3 is 13 residues long. In nucleotides, the CDR3 is TGTGCCAGCACTCCCCCTGGGCGCGAGGGCTACACCTTC. As protein: CASTPPGREGYTF.

This clonotype came up a few times. The J gene is TRBJ2-7, the V gene TRBV20-1; maybe TRBD2 (5 bases). The V gene lost 3 bases and the J gene lost 3 bases, with 12 bases spanning the gap. In germline, CDR1 is DFQATT, CDR2 SNEGSKA (reference sequence). CDR3 length: 13 residues. The CDR3 DNA sequence: TGCAGTGCTAGGACCGGGAACTACTACGAGCAGTACTTC. Translated: CSARTGNYYEQYF.

This clonotype was recorded at least ten times. This sequence joins TRBV28 and TRBJ2-7; D gene ambiguous. CDR1 and CDR2 from the germline V gene are MDHEN and SYDVKM. The V gene lost 3 bases and the J gene lost 4 bases, with 13 bases spanning the gap. This CDR3 region has 14 residues. The CDR3: CASSFAGQVYEQYF. The CDR3, as DNA: TGTGCCAGCAGTTTTGCTGGGCAGGTTTACGAGCAGTACTTC. Full variable domain (rest looked up from reference TRBV28 and TRBJ2-7): DVKVTQSSRYLVKRTGEKVFLECVQDMDHENMFWYRQDPGLGLRLIYFSYDVKMKEKGDIPEGYSVSREKKERFSLILESASTNQTSMYLCASSFAGQVYEQYFGPGTRLTVT.

This clonotype was observed at least ten times. J is TRBJ1-2 and V is TRBV28, with D possibly TRBD1 on 5 matching bases. The germline V gene has CDR1 MDHEN and CDR2 SYDVKM. The CDR3 is 15 residues long. V lost 7 bases to trimming and J lost 4 bases, with 19 bases between them. CDR3 DNA: TGTGCCAGCACCACCCCAGACAGCCCGTTCTATGGCTACACCTTC. Translated, it gives CASTTPDSPFYGYTF.

The rearrangement uses TRBV4-1 and TRBJ2-5; tentative D call: TRBD1 (6 bases). V dropped 5 bases and J dropped 4 bases, with 17 bases sitting between them. Germline lookup yields CDR1 MGHRA and CDR2 YSYEKL. CDR3 length: 15 amino acids. CDR3 amino acids: CASSFATGILETQYF. The CDR3 DNA is TGCGCCAGCAGCTTCGCTACAGGGATTTTAGAGACCCAGTACTTC.

The genes are TRBV7-2 and TRBJ2-3; TRBD2 matches 12 bases. There are 17 residues in the CDR3. The germline V gene has CDR1 SGHTA and CDR2 FQGNSA. V dropped 5 bases and J dropped 6; count of bases not matched to a gene: 12. The CDR3 protein is CASSRVATSGSTDTQYF. In DNA form, the CDR3 reads TGTGCCAGCAGCCGGGTAGCGACTAGCGGGAGTACGGATACGCAGTATTTT.

The rearrangement links TRBV28 to TRBJ1-2; perhaps TRBD1 as D (5 bases). The CDR3 is 15 residues long. The V end lost 5 bases, the J end lost 0 bases, and 13 bases lay between the germline ends. Germline-derived CDR1 and CDR2 are MDHEN and SYDVKM. CDR3 DNA sequence: TGTGCCAGCAGTCCCCGGGACCTCCCTAACTATGGCTACACCTTC. It encodes CASSPRDLPNYGYTF.

The sample holds many counts of this clonotype. The V call is TRBV28, the J call TRBJ2-7; D possibly corresponds to TRBD1 (5 bases). Germline values: CDR1 MDHEN, CDR2 SYDVKM. Trimming removed 6 bases from V and 1 base from J, with 10 bases in between. This CDR3 contains 13 residues. The CDR3 bases are TGTGCCAGCAGGCAGGACACATCCTACGAGCAGTACTTC. The encoded protein is CASRQDTSYEQYF.

This clonotype was picked up many times. A junction end diverges from the germline sequence, so it may reflect a read error. CDR3: CASSLASGDTQYF. CDR3 coding DNA: TGTGCCAGCAGCTTAGCGTCAGGTGATACGCAGTATTTT. This rearrangement joins TRBV12-3 or TRBV12-4 to TRBJ2-3, with a tentative D call TRBD2 (5 bases). The CDR3 extends over 13 amino acids.

This clonotype was observed at least ten times. The chain is built from TRBV15 and TRBJ2-5; D ambiguous. Germline CDR1 is LNHNV and CDR2 is YYDKDF (reference sequence). This CDR3 is 15 amino acids long. Trimming cost V 0 bases and J 1 base, with 9 bases left between them. The CDR3 here is CATSRDPPPQETQYF. CDR3 sequence (DNA): TGTGCCACCAGCAGAGATCCACCTCCCCAAGAGACCCAGTACTTC.

This clonotype was detected a few times. The chain links TRBV20-1 to TRBJ2-7; TRBD2 aligns across 9 bases. CDR3 length: 13 amino acids. V lost 1 base and J lost 6; bases outside the gene matches: 4. Germline V gene sequence: CDR1 DFQATT, CDR2 SNEGSKA (reference sequence). The CDR3 DNA reads as TGCAGTGCTAGAGGCGCGGGAGGGGCCGAGCAGTACTTC. This translates into CSARGAGGAEQYF.

The V and J genes are TRBV6-2 or TRBV6-3 and TRBJ2-7; D remains unclear. Trimming removed 7 bases from V and 6 bases from J, with 10 bases in between. This CDR3 comprises 11 residues. Germline lookup yields CDR1 MNHEY and CDR2 SVGEGT. Here the CDR3 DNA reads TGTGCCAGCACCGAATCATTCGAGCAGTACTTC. Translating gives CASTESFEQYF.

This clonotype occurred a few times. The chain recombines TRBV2 with TRBJ2-1; maybe TRBD1 (5 bases). Deletions cut 3 bases from V and 1 base from J, with 13 bases between. This CDR3 is built from 16 residues. Germline V gene lookup returns CDR1 SNHLY and CDR2 FYNNEI. The chain's CDR3 is CASSDSQETSYNEQFF. The CDR3 DNA reads TGTGCCAGCAGTGACTCACAGGAAACGTCCTACAATGAGCAGTTCTTC. Using reference TRBV2 and TRBJ2-1 for the parts outside the CDR3, the full variable domain is EPEVTQTPSHQVTQMGQEVILRCVPISNHLYFYWYRQILGQKVEFLVSFYNNEISEKSEIFDDQFSVERPDGSNFTLKIRSTKLEDSAMYFCASSDSQETSYNEQFFGPGTRLTVL.

The chain joins TRBV5-4 to TRBJ1-6, with 8 bases fitting TRBD1. Trimming at V came to 3 bases and at J to 5 bases, leaving 7 bases not matched to a gene. CDR3 length: 16 amino acids. Germline loops: CDR1 SGHNT, CDR2 YYREEE (reference sequence). CDR3 DNA sequence: TGTGCCAGCAGCTCTACCCCGGGACAGGATAATTCACCCCTCCACTTT. It translates to CASSSTPGQDNSPLHF.

CDR3 nucleotide sequence: TGCAGTGCTCCTTCGACAAGACTAGCGTTAGAGACCCAGTACTTC. It specifies CSAPSTRLALETQYF. This chain joins TRBV20-1 and TRBJ2-5, with TRBD2 identical over 8 bases. The CDR3 has 15 residues. The germline gives CDR1 DFQATT, CDR2 SNEGSKA (reference sequence). V was pared by 5 bases and J by 4 bases, with 12 bases of the junction left unmatched.

The V gene is TRBV25-1, the J gene TRBJ1-1, with D possibly TRBD1 on 6 matching bases. This CDR3 is 16 amino acids long. Trimming shortened V by 5 bases and J by 1 base, and 17 bases separated the two germline ends. In germline, CDR1 is MGHDK, CDR2 SYGVNS. CDR3 DNA: TGTGCCAGCAGTCCTCGGGACACCGGACCGAACACTGAAGCTTTCTTT. The encoded protein is CASSPRDTGPNTEAFF.

There are many counts of this clonotype. This chain links TRBV15 with TRBJ2-7, with D perhaps matching TRBD1 or TRBD2 (5 bases each). The CDR3 loop spans 17 amino acids. Trimming took 1 base from V and 3 from J, leaving 19 bases between them. Germline V gene sequence: CDR1 LNHNV, CDR2 YYDKDF (reference sequence). The CDR3 loop is CATSRGSGATRGYEQYF. In DNA, the CDR3 is TGTGCCACCAGCAGAGGTTCCGGGGCGACCCGCGGCTACGAGCAGTACTTC.

This clonotype came up many times. This chain uses TRBV7-9 with TRBJ2-5, with 9 bases fitting TRBD2. V trimming: 1 base; J trimming: 0 bases; junction bases outside the gene matches: 3. This CDR3 has 16 amino acids. Germline loops: CDR1 SEHNR, CDR2 FQNEAQ (reference sequence). The DNA for the CDR3 is TGTGCCAGCAGCTTAGGGCTAGCGGGGAACCAAGAGACCCAGTACTTC. It specifies CASSLGLAGNQETQYF.

The V call is TRBV20-1, the J call TRBJ1-1; possibly TRBD1 for D (5 bases). V shed 6 bases and J shed 4 bases, with 24 bases lying between them. Germline-derived CDR1 and CDR2 are DFQATT and SNEGSKA (reference sequence). The CDR3 extends over 16 amino acids. In DNA form, the CDR3 reads TGCAGTGCGTACCCGGTGGAGGGAAGGGGCGGCACTGAAGCTTTCTTT. Its translation is CSAYPVEGRGGTEAFF.

This clonotype was picked up many times. This chain connects TRBV12-3 or TRBV12-4 to TRBJ2-7, with 7 positions matching TRBD2. V lost 2 bases and J lost 11; bases outside the gene matches: 6. This CDR3 contains 12 residues. CDR3 in DNA: TGTGCCAGCAGTTTATTGCGGCGGGAGAAGTACTTC. Its protein product is CASSLLRREKYF.

This clonotype was recorded at least ten times. The chain is built from TRBV18 and TRBJ2-5; no reliable D call. Trimming cost V 2 bases and J 5 bases, with 9 bases left between them. CDR3 length: 13 amino acids. Germline V gene sequence: CDR1 KGHSH, CDR2 LQKENI. The CDR3 is CASSPAVEETQYF. DNA of the CDR3: TGTGCCAGCTCACCAGCAGTTGAGGAGACCCAGTACTTC.

This chain links TRBV10-3 with TRBJ1-3, with a tentative D call TRBD1 (5 bases). CDR1 and CDR2 (germline): ENHRY, SYGVKD. The CDR3 has 16 residues. V lost 3 bases, J lost 0 bases, and 12 bases lay in between. As DNA, the CDR3 is TGTGCCATCAGTGAAGTGCGGGGGGGCTCTGGAAACACCATATATTTT. It specifies CAISEVRGGSGNTIYF.

With respect to this clonotype: A much more abundant neighbour one base away suggests this may be a read error. V and J are TRBV6-2 or TRBV6-3 and TRBJ1-2; the D gene is possibly TRBD1 (5 bases). Germline V gene lookup returns CDR1 MNHEY and CDR2 SVGEGT. CDR3 length: 15 residues. With 2 bases removed from V and 2 bases from J, the gap between germline ends came to 12 bases. Here the CDR3 DNA reads TGTGCCAGCAGTTACCGCCTGACAGTGAACTATGGCTACACCTTC. Its translation is CASSYRLTVNYGYTF.

This clonotype was found a few times. The J gene is TRBJ2-5, the V gene TRBV20-1; 8 bases are a match to TRBD2. Germline V lookup: CDR1 DFQATT, CDR2 SNEGSKA (reference sequence). This CDR3 contains 15 residues. The J segment lost 1 base and the V segment lost 6 bases, leaving 10 bases of the junction unmatched. CDR3 loop: CSAGGASGTQETQYF. The CDR3 region has the DNA TGCAGTGCCGGGGGGGCTAGCGGAACCCAAGAGACCCAGTACTTC.

This clonotype was recorded many times. The V and J genes are TRBV30 and TRBJ2-7; D possibly uses TRBD1 or TRBD2 (5 bases each). The germline gives CDR1 GTSNPN, CDR2 SVGIG (reference sequence). V lost 2 bases and J 0 bases, leaving 8 bases between the germline ends. The CDR3 extends over 13 amino acids. This chain's CDR3 is CAWSRGDSYEQYF. The DNA of the CDR3 is TGTGCCTGGAGTAGAGGGGACTCCTACGAGCAGTACTTC. Full variable domain (outside the CDR3, taken from reference TRBV30 and TRBJ2-7): SQTIHQWPATLVQPVGSPLSLECTVEGTSNPNLYWYRQAAGRGLQLLFYSVGIGQISSEVPQNLSASRPQDRQFILSSKKLLLSDSGFYLCAWSRGDSYEQYFGPGTRLTVT.